The rows below give T cell receptor beta chains drawn from one sample of a study of human thymus T cells. Data came from immunoSEQ multiplex PCR; TCRdb stores just in-frame clones and leaves some out. Of some 46,000 clones in the sample, about 94% were seen once. Specimen: blood. The receptors come from a boy in the first two years of life with a congenital heart defect but otherwise immunologically healthy. Each CDR3 is given with its conserved first and last residue. A D gene is named only where the DNA matches it firmly. Expanded clones get a size class; other rows say once, few or many, or leave the size out.

J gene: TRBJ2-5; V gene: TRBV4-1; D gene: NA; clone size: NA; CDR3 DNA: TGCGCCAGCAGCCTGTCGAATCGCCAGCTTAAAGAGACCCAGTACTTC; CDR3 protein: CASSLSNRQLKETQYF
J gene: TRBJ1-5; V gene: TRBV7-2; D gene: NA; clone size: NA; CDR3 DNA: TGTGCCAGCAGCTTACGGAGGGGTGGGATGGGCAATCAGCCCCAGCATTTT; CDR3 protein: CASSLRRGGMGNQPQHF
J gene: TRBJ2-2; V gene: TRBV6-4; D gene: NA; clone size: NA; CDR3 DNA: TGTGCCAGCAGGAGCGGGTCAAACACCGGGGAGCTGTTTTTT; CDR3 protein: CASRSGSNTGELFF
J gene: TRBJ2-6; V gene: TRBV30; D gene: NA; clone size: NA; CDR3 DNA: TGTGCCTGGAGTTACAATGGGGCCAACGTCCTGACTTTC; CDR3 protein: CAWSYNGANVLTF
J gene: TRBJ2-5; V gene: TRBV7-2; D gene: TRBD2; clone size: NA; CDR3 DNA: TGTGCCAGCAGCCCAGGGACTAGCGGGGCCCAGTACTTC; CDR3 protein: CASSPGTSGAQYF
J gene: TRBJ2-3; V gene: TRBV5-6; D gene: NA; clone size: once; CDR3 DNA: TGTGCCAGCGGGGGGGCCACAGATACGCAGTATTTT; CDR3 protein: CASGGATDTQYF
J gene: TRBJ1-6; V gene: TRBV7-9; D gene: NA; clone size: few; CDR3 DNA: TGTGCCAGCAGCGCGGGACACAATAATTCACCCCTCCACTTT; CDR3 protein: CASSAGHNNSPLHF
J gene: TRBJ2-1; V gene: TRBV6-5; D gene: TRBD1; clone size: NA; CDR3 DNA: TGTGCCAGCAGTTATGGACAGGGCTCCTACAATGAGCAGTTCTTC; CDR3 protein: CASSYGQGSYNEQFF
J gene: TRBJ2-7; V gene: TRBV4-3; D gene: TRBD2; clone size: NA; CDR3 DNA: TGCGCCAGCAGCCAAGGCGGGGGTACTGCCTCCTACGAGCAGTACTTC; CDR3 protein: CASSQGGGTASYEQYF
J gene: TRBJ2-5; V gene: TRBV2; D gene: NA; clone size: once; CDR3 DNA: TGTGCCAGCAGTGTGGAGACCCAGTACTTC; CDR3 protein: CASSVETQYF
J gene: TRBJ1-2; V gene: TRBV9; D gene: TRBD1; clone size: NA; CDR3 DNA: TGTGCCAGCAGCGGCTTTGGGACAGGGCCAAACTATGGCTACACCTTC; CDR3 protein: CASSGFGTGPNYGYTF
J gene: TRBJ2-3; V gene: TRBV5-1; D gene: NA; clone size: NA; CDR3 DNA: TGCGCCAGCAGCTTGGCAGGGGATACGCAGTATTTT; CDR3 protein: CASSLAGDTQYF
J gene: TRBJ2-2; V gene: TRBV30; D gene: NA; clone size: NA; CDR3 DNA: TGTGCCTGGAGTGACCAGGGTAGAGGGGAGCTGTTTTTT; CDR3 protein: CAWSDQGRGELFF
J gene: TRBJ2-5; V gene: TRBV9; D gene: NA; clone size: NA; CDR3 DNA: TGTGCCAGCAGCCCCTCAGGGACCGGGGAGACCCAGTACTTC; CDR3 protein: CASSPSGTGETQYF
J gene: TRBJ2-7; V gene: TRBV4-2; D gene: NA; clone size: NA; CDR3 DNA: TGTGCCAGCAGCCAAGATGGGTTGTACGAGCAGTACTTC; CDR3 protein: CASSQDGLYEQYF
J gene: TRBJ1-1; V gene: TRBV6-1; D gene: NA; clone size: NA; CDR3 DNA: TGTGCCAGCAGTGACCCGGGGCGGGGCACTGAAGCTTTCTTT; CDR3 protein: CASSDPGRGTEAFF
J gene: TRBJ1-2; V gene: TRBV19; D gene: NA; clone size: NA; CDR3 DNA: TGTGCCAGTAGTATCTTAGGGCCCTATGGCTACACCTTC; CDR3 protein: CASSILGPYGYTF
J gene: TRBJ1-2; V gene: TRBV27; D gene: TRBD1; clone size: NA; CDR3 DNA: TGTGCCAGCAGACTTCGCGGGACAGGGATGAGAGACTATGGCTACACCTTC; CDR3 protein: CASRLRGTGMRDYGYTF
J gene: TRBJ1-2; V gene: TRBV6-5; D gene: TRBD1; clone size: few; CDR3 DNA: TGTGCCAGCAGTTACTCGTTGAACAGGGGCGGCTACACCTTC; CDR3 protein: CASSYSLNRGGYTF
J gene: TRBJ2-1; V gene: TRBV5-1; D gene: NA; clone size: NA; CDR3 DNA: TGCGCCAGCAGCTTCGACTATGTTCAGCAGTTCTTC; CDR3 protein: CASSFDYVQQFF
J gene: TRBJ2-4; V gene: TRBV5-1; D gene: NA; clone size: NA; CDR3 DNA: TGCGCCAGCAGCCCGGAGAAAAACATTCAGTACTTC; CDR3 protein: CASSPEKNIQYF
J gene: TRBJ2-7; V gene: TRBV4-2; D gene: NA; clone size: NA; CDR3 DNA: TGTGCCAGCAGCCAAGACAGCTCCTACGAGCAGTACTTC; CDR3 protein: CASSQDSSYEQYF
J gene: TRBJ2-5; V gene: TRBV5-6; D gene: NA; clone size: NA; CDR3 DNA: TGTGCCAGCACCCCGACTGAGGGAGAGACCCAGTACTTC; CDR3 protein: CASTPTEGETQYF
J gene: TRBJ2-2; V gene: TRBV5-4; D gene: TRBD1; clone size: NA; CDR3 DNA: TGTGCCAGCAGCGTGGACAGGGTCAACACCGGGGAGCTGTTTTTT; CDR3 protein: CASSVDRVNTGELFF
J gene: TRBJ1-1; V gene: TRBV2; D gene: NA; clone size: NA; CDR3 DNA: TGTGCCAGCAGTGAAGGGGTGACGGTCACTGAAGCTTTCTTT; CDR3 protein: CASSEGVTVTEAFF
J gene: TRBJ2-3; V gene: TRBV10-3; D gene: TRBD2; clone size: NA; CDR3 DNA: TGTGCCATCAGTGGGACTAGCGGGCAGAAAGATACGCAGTATTTT; CDR3 protein: CAISGTSGQKDTQYF
J gene: TRBJ2-2; V gene: TRBV4-3; D gene: NA; clone size: NA; CDR3 DNA: TGCGCCAGCAGCCTTGTGTATGAGACCATTAACACCGGGGAGCTGTTTTTT; CDR3 protein: CASSLVYETINTGELFF
J gene: TRBJ2-1; V gene: TRBV19; D gene: NA; clone size: NA; CDR3 DNA: TGTGCCAGTAGTATAGGGAGGGGATCGGGCTACAATGAGCAGTTCTTC; CDR3 protein: CASSIGRGSGYNEQFF
J gene: TRBJ2-1; V gene: TRBV10-3; D gene: TRBD2; clone size: NA; CDR3 DNA: TGTGCCATCAGTGAGTTTATTAGCGGGGGGGCTGGTGAGCAGTTCTTC; CDR3 protein: CAISEFISGGAGEQFF
J gene: TRBJ1-3; V gene: TRBV6-5; D gene: NA; clone size: NA; CDR3 DNA: TGTGCCAGCAGTTACTACAAATCTGGAAACACCATATATTTT; CDR3 protein: CASSYYKSGNTIYF
J gene: TRBJ2-7; V gene: TRBV6-1; D gene: TRBD1; clone size: NA; CDR3 DNA: TGTGCCAGCAGCCCTACAGGGGGCCCCTACGAGCAGTACTTC; CDR3 protein: CASSPTGGPYEQYF
J gene: TRBJ1-6; V gene: TRBV5-4; D gene: NA; clone size: once; CDR3 DNA: TGTGCCAGCAGCTTGGTGGGGAACTATAATTCACCCCTCCACTTT; CDR3 protein: CASSLVGNYNSPLHF
J gene: TRBJ2-5; V gene: TRBV5-1; D gene: NA; clone size: NA; CDR3 DNA: TGCGCCAGCAGCTTGTCGCCCCAGGGGACCCAGTACTTC; CDR3 protein: CASSLSPQGTQYF
J gene: TRBJ2-1; V gene: TRBV5-1; D gene: TRBD2; clone size: NA; CDR3 DNA: TGCGCCAGCAGCTCGACTAGCGGGGGTTACAATGAGCAGTTCTTC; CDR3 protein: CASSSTSGGYNEQFF
J gene: TRBJ2-2; V gene: TRBV28; D gene: NA; clone size: NA; CDR3 DNA: TGTGCCAGCAGTGTTAACACCGGGGAGCTGTTTTTT; CDR3 protein: CASSVNTGELFF
J gene: TRBJ1-1; V gene: TRBV19; D gene: NA; clone size: NA; CDR3 DNA: TGTGCCAGTAGTATGAGGGGGAACACTGAAGCTTTCTTT; CDR3 protein: CASSMRGNTEAFF
J gene: TRBJ2-1; V gene: TRBV19; D gene: NA; clone size: NA; CDR3 DNA: TGTGCCAGTAGTATACAGGGGAATGAGCAGTTCTTC; CDR3 protein: CASSIQGNEQFF